Listed here are 17 T cell receptor beta chains from one sample, sequenced in a study of cytotoxic CD8 clonotypes in ibrutinib-treated CLL. The repertoire was sequenced with immunoSEQ multiplex PCR; TCRdb's copy has only in-frame clones and lacks some. The sample contains about 86,000 clones, roughly 86% of which appear only once. Specimen: PBMCs, collected before ibrutinib treatment. The receptors were sampled from a human donor with chronic lymphocytic leukemia.

J is TRBJ2-7 and V is TRBV4-1; D may be TRBD2 (6 bases). This CDR3 spans 15 amino acids. Germline CDR1 reads MGHRA; CDR2 reads YSYEKL. Deletions cut 3 bases from V and 0 bases from J, with 12 bases between. The CDR3 coding sequence is TGCGCCAGCAGCCAGGGGATCGGGAGCTCCTACGAGCAGTACTTC. This encodes CASSQGIGSSYEQYF.

The rearrangement joins TRBV25-1 to TRBJ2-7; the D is unclear. Looked up from germline, CDR1 is MGHDK and CDR2 is SYGVNS. The CDR3 is 12 residues long. V lost 4 bases to trimming and J lost 2 bases, with 6 bases between them. CDR3 nucleotide sequence: TGTGCCAGCAGTGTTACCCCCTACGAGCAGTACTTC. Translation: CASSVTPYEQYF.

The CDR3 DNA sequence: TGCGCCAGCAGCAGGGAAGAATCCTACAATGAGCAGTTCTTC. It specifies CASSREESYNEQFF. The chain joins TRBV5-1 to TRBJ2-1; D call uncertain. CDR3 length equals 14 residues. Trimming shortened V by 4 bases and J by 1 base, and 9 bases separated the two germline ends. Germline V gene data show CDR1 as SGHRS and CDR2 as YFSETQ.

The V call is TRBV11-2, the J call TRBJ2-3, with TRBD1 identical over 10 bases. Germline V gene sequence: CDR1 SGHAT, CDR2 FQNNGV. The V gene end was trimmed by 1 base and the J gene end by 2 bases; junction bases not matched to a gene: 9. This CDR3 has 18 amino acids. In DNA, the CDR3 is TGTGCCAGCAGCTTAGTTTCTTATGGGACAGGGGCCACAGATACGCAGTATTTT. It encodes CASSLVSYGTGATDTQYF.

The CDR3 region is CASRSGSASSYEQYF. The DNA for the CDR3 is TGTGCCAGTAGGTCCGGGTCCGCCAGCTCCTACGAGCAGTACTTC. The chain recombines TRBV19 with TRBJ2-7; D unclear. Germline V CDR1 and CDR2: LNHDA, SQIVND (reference sequence). The CDR3 has 15 residues. Trimming left V 6 bases short and J 0 bases short, with 15 bases between.

This rearrangement joins TRBV2 to TRBJ2-1; TRBD2 aligns across 8 bases. V lost 3 bases, J lost 9 bases, and 13 bases stayed unmatched. The CDR3 runs to 16 residues. In germline, CDR1 is SNHLY, CDR2 FYNNEI. CDR3 coding DNA: TGTGCCAGCAGTGACCCCTGGGGTAGCGGGATAGGTGAGCAGTTCTTC. Translating it yields CASSDPWGSGIGEQFF.

The V gene is TRBV5-1, the J gene TRBJ1-1; maybe TRBD1 (5 bases). This CDR3 comprises 14 residues. Between the trimmed V and J ends, which lost 1 base and 2 bases, there was a span of 9 bases. Germline CDR1 SGHRS, CDR2 YFSETQ. CDR3 sequence reads: CASSLSGRNTEAFF. CDR3 DNA: TGCGCCAGCAGCTTGTCAGGGAGAAACACTGAAGCTTTCTTT.

The V and J genes are TRBV28 and TRBJ2-7, with D uncertain. The CDR3 extends over 12 amino acids. CDR1 is MDHEN and CDR2 is SYDVKM in the germline V gene. Trimming shortened V by 8 bases and J by 5 bases, and 13 bases separated the two germline ends. The CDR3 reads CASCKDGDEQYF. The CDR3 DNA follows: TGTGCCAGCTGCAAGGATGGAGACGAGCAGTACTTC.

The V call is TRBV6-1, the J call TRBJ2-7; the D call may be TRBD1 or TRBD2 (5 bases each). The CDR3 has 15 residues. Germline CDR1 MNHNS, CDR2 SASEGT. The germline V and J ends were trimmed by 0 bases and 3 bases, with 12 bases remaining between them. In DNA form, the CDR3 reads TGTGCCAGCAGTGAAGCGGGGACCCTCGGCTACGAGCAGTACTTC. This sequence encodes CASSEAGTLGYEQYF.

V and J are TRBV30 and TRBJ1-1; D unclear. Germline V gene lookup returns CDR1 GTSNPN and CDR2 SVGIG (reference sequence). This CDR3 has 11 residues. The germline V and J ends were trimmed by 0 bases and 8 bases, with 7 bases remaining between them. The CDR3 region is CAWSVSSEAFF. As DNA, the CDR3 is TGTGCCTGGAGTGTAAGCTCGGAAGCTTTCTTT.

The gene calls are TRBV25-1 and TRBJ2-1, with D possibly being TRBD1 (6 bases). From germline, CDR1 is MGHDK and CDR2 SYGVNS. The CDR3 runs to 14 residues. CDR3 DNA sequence: TGTGCTTCGGGTGCAGGGGACCTATACAATGAGCAGTTCTTC. This gives the protein CASGAGDLYNEQFF.

This chain joins TRBV6-1 and TRBJ2-5, with D uncertain. The CDR3 extends over 12 amino acids. Looked up from germline, CDR1 is MNHNS and CDR2 is SASEGT. V lost 3 bases, J lost 4 bases, and 6 bases lay in between. The CDR3: CASSDAPETQYF. The CDR3 DNA follows: TGTGCCAGCAGTGATGCCCCAGAGACCCAGTACTTC.

The chain has TRBV5-1 and TRBJ2-5; 8 nucleotides agree with TRBD2. The CDR3 extends over 16 amino acids. The germline V gene encodes CDR1 SGHRS and CDR2 YFSETQ. With V trimmed by 1 base and J by 2 bases, 7 bases remained unmatched. CDR3 coding DNA: TGCGCCAGCAGCTTGATCAGCGGGAGCTCTCAAGAGACCCAGTACTTC. Translation gives CASSLISGSSQETQYF.

The V gene is TRBV27, the J gene TRBJ2-4; D might be TRBD1 or TRBD2, each matching 5 bases. This CDR3 spans 16 amino acids. The germline CDR1 and CDR2 sequences are MNHEY and SMNVEV (reference sequence). V was shortened by 5 bases and J by 1 base, with 15 bases between the two germline ends. The DNA of the CDR3 is TGTGCCAGCAGTCCTGGGACGGAGCGGGCCAAAAACATTCAGTACTTC. Translation gives CASSPGTERAKNIQYF.

The chain employs TRBV29-1 and TRBJ1-1, with 11 bases matching TRBD1. With 0 bases clipped from V and 5 bases from J, the junction kept 17 bases outside the gene matches. This CDR3 has 19 residues. Per germline, CDR1 SQVTM and CDR2 ANQGSEA. The CDR3 region is CSVEDGDRGSQSMRTEAFF. The CDR3 DNA sequence: TGCAGCGTTGAAGATGGGGACAGGGGGTCTCAATCTATGCGGACTGAAGCTTTCTTT.

The chain uses TRBV27 and TRBJ2-2, with 12 bases identical to TRBD2. Germline V gives CDR1 MNHEY, CDR2 SMNVEV (reference sequence). The CDR3 is 17 residues long. V lost 7 bases and J lost 0; bases outside the gene matches: 6. The CDR3 sequence: CASTPSGRASNTGELFF. CDR3 bases: TGTGCCAGCACCCCTAGCGGGAGGGCCTCGAACACCGGGGAGCTGTTTTTT.

The J gene is TRBJ1-2, the V gene TRBV29-1; 9 nucleotides line up with TRBD1. Germline V gene sequence: CDR1 SQVTM, CDR2 ANQGSEA. The CDR3 contains 12 residues. Trimming cost V 5 bases and J 7 bases; bases outside gene matches: 5. In DNA, the CDR3 is TGCAGCGTTACCACAGGGGGCTCTGGCTACACCTTC. Residues: CSVTTGGSGYTF.